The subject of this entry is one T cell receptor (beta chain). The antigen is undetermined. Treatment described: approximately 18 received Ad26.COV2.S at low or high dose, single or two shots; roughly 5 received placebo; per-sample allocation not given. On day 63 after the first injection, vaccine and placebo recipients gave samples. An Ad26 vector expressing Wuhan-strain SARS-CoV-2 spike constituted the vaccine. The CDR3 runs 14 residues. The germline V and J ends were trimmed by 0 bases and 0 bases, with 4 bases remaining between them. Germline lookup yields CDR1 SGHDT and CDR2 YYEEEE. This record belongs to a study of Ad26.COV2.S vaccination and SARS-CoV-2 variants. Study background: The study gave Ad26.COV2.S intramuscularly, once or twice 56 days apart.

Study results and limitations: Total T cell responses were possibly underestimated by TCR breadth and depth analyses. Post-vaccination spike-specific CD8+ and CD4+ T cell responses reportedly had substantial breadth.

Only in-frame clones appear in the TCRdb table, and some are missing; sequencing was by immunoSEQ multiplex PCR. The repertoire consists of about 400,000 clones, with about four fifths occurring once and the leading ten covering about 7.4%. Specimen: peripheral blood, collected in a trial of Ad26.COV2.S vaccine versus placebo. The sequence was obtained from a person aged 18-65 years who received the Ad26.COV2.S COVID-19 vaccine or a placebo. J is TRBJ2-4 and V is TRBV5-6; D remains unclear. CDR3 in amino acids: CASSLDVAKNIQYF. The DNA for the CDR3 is TGTGCCAGCAGCTTGGATGTAGCCAAAAACATTCAGTACTTC. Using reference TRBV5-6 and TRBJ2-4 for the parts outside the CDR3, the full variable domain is DAGVTQSPTHLIKTRGQQVTLRCSPKSGHDTVSWYQQALGQGPQFIFQYYEEEERQRGNFPDRFSGHQFPNYSSELNVNALLLGDSALYLCASSLDVAKNIQYFGAGTRLSVL.